This TCR beta chain was obtained from a study of blood T cell repertoires in COVID-19. The repertoire was sequenced with immunoSEQ multiplex PCR; TCRdb's copy has only in-frame clones and lacks some. This table holds about 75,000 clones, 75% to 85% found once. Sequenced input: peripheral blood. This TCR was sampled from a woman aged 45-65 years with acute or convalescent COVID-19.

The CDR3 DNA sequence: TGTGCTAGTGGTTTGGTAATTTTTGGACAGGTCGATGAAAAACTGTTTTTT. Translation: CASGLVIFGQVDEKLFF. V and J are TRBV12-5 and TRBJ1-4; 7 nucleotides match TRBD1. CDR3 length: 17 amino acids. Trimming at V came to 0 bases and at J to 6 bases, leaving 10 bases not matched to a gene. The germline CDR1 and CDR2 sequences are LGHNT and FRNRAP.